A selection of T cell receptor beta chains follows, all from one sample in a study of OX40 agonist ivuxolimab in advanced cancers. Produced via immunoSEQ multiplex PCR; TCRdb's table is partial and in-frame only. The sample lists 70,000 or so clones; 90% to 95% were seen once. Here the sequenced sample was CD4+ or CD8+ T cells sorted from blood, taken in a trial of the OX40 agonist ivuxolimab. The receptors come from an adult with an advanced solid tumor such as melanoma, head and neck, liver or kidney cancer. The CDR3 runs from the conserved cysteine through the conserved F or W. D genes are given only for firm matches. Clone size appears in some rows only: once, few, many, or a class for an expanded clone.

V	D	size	J	DNA	CDR3
TRBV5-1	TRBD2	-	TRBJ2-2	TGCGCCAGCAGCTTTCTTGGGACTAGCGGGTTCACCGGGGAGCTGTTTTTT	CASSFLGTSGFTGELFF
TRBV4-1	-	-	TRBJ2-7	TGCGCCAGCAGCCTCAGTAGCAGGGGCTCCTACGAGCAGTACTTC	CASSLSSRGSYEQYF
TRBV27	-	-	TRBJ2-3	TGTGCCAGCAGTCCCGAATTTGGGTCCACGCAGTATTTT	CASSPEFGSTQYF
TRBV12-5	-	-	TRBJ2-7	TGTGCTAGTGGCCCAGGGTTTGGGGCGCACAACGAGCAGTACTTC	CASGPGFGAHNEQYF
TRBV27	-	-	TRBJ1-1	TGTGCCAGCAGTGAATGGCCCGCCGAAACAGGGTTCGAAGCTTTCTTT	CASSEWPAETGFEAFF
TRBV4-1	-	-	TRBJ2-3	TGCGCCAGCAGCCAAGAGCTGGCGCAGTCTACGCAGTATTTT	CASSQELAQSTQYF
TRBV4-1	-	-	TRBJ2-7	TGCGCCAGCAGCCGTGGGGGAGGTGAGGGCTACGAGCAGTACTTC	CASSRGGGEGYEQYF
TRBV5-1	-	-	TRBJ2-1	TGCGCCAGCAGCGGGGTCTCCTACAATGAGCAGTTCTTC	CASSGVSYNEQFF
TRBV9	TRBD2	-	TRBJ2-5	TGTGCCAGCAGCGCCAGACTAGCGGGGGACCAAGAGACCCAGTACTTC	CASSARLAGDQETQYF
TRBV27	-	-	TRBJ1-2	TGTGCCAGCAGTTCCCGGATCCAGGGGTACGACTTTAACTATGGCTACACCTTC	CASSSRIQGYDFNYGYTF
TRBV4-1	-	-	TRBJ1-1	TGCGCCAGCAGCCAAGATGGGTGGACGCAGGACACTGAAGCTTTCTTT	CASSQDGWTQDTEAFF
TRBV7-9	-	-	TRBJ1-1	TGTGCCAGCAGCGTGGGAGGTCGCCCTGAAGCTTTCTTT	CASSVGGRPEAFF
TRBV6-5	-	-	TRBJ1-5	TGTGCCAGCAGTTACCGTCTAGGGGAGGGTCAGCCCCAGCATTTT	CASSYRLGEGQPQHF
TRBV30	TRBD1	-	TRBJ1-5	TGTGCCTGGACTGAGGGGGCCGGTCAGCCCCAGCATTTT	CAWTEGAGQPQHF
TRBV15	TRBD2	-	TRBJ2-7	TGTGCCACCAGCAGAGGACTAGCGGGGACCTCCTACGAGCAGTACTTC	CATSRGLAGTSYEQYF
TRBV5-4	-	-	TRBJ2-2	TGTGCCAGCAGCTTTGAGGGGACCCTGCCCGGGGAGCTGTTTTTT	CASSFEGTLPGELFF
TRBV21-1	-	-	TRBJ1-5	TGTGCCAGCACCCGAACTTGTGGAAACAATCAGCCCCAGCATTTT	CASTRTCGNNQPQHF
TRBV5-5	-	-	TRBJ2-2	TGTGCCAGCAGCTTGGCCCCGGACGGCTCGAACACCGGGGAGCTGTTTTTT	CASSLAPDGSNTGELFF
TRBV5-1	TRBD2	-	TRBJ2-1	TGCGCCAGCAGCTCCCACCTAGCGGGGGGGTCCGATGAGCAGTTCTTC	CASSSHLAGGSDEQFF
TRBV6-5	-	once	TRBJ2-5	TGTGCCAGCAGTTACTCGAAGTCCGAGACCCAGTACTTC	CASSYSKSETQYF
TRBV11-1	-	-	TRBJ2-7	TGTGCCAGCAGCTCCGACCGGGGATTTCGTTTTTACAGGTCGAGCAAGCAGTACTTC	CASSSDRGFRFYRSSKQYF
TRBV15	TRBD2	-	TRBJ2-1	TGTGCCACCAGCAGTGGGCTAGCGGGGGGCAATGAGCAGTTCTTC	CATSSGLAGGNEQFF
TRBV4-2	-	few	TRBJ2-7	TGTGCCAGCAGCCAAGATCCCGTCTACGAGCAGTACTTC	CASSQDPVYEQYF
TRBV13	TRBD1	-	TRBJ1-5	TGTGCCAGCAGCTTAGGGGGACAGGGAGCGGCTCAGCCCCAGCATTTT	CASSLGGQGAAQPQHF
TRBV7-8	TRBD2	-	TRBJ2-7	TGTGCCAGCAGCGCTCTTGGGCGGGGGAGCTCCTACGAGCAGTACTTC	CASSALGRGSSYEQYF
TRBV7-9	-	-	TRBJ2-5	TGTGCCAGCAGCCCGCGGACTGGTGCGGAGACCCAGTACTTC	CASSPRTGAETQYF
TRBV6-5	TRBD1	-	TRBJ1-5	TGTGCCAGCAGTTACTCGAAGACAGGGGGCAATCAGCCCCAGCATTTT	CASSYSKTGGNQPQHF
TRBV4-1	-	-	TRBJ2-3	TGCGCCAGCAGCCAAGACCCTGAGGACGGACTTAGCACAGATACGCAGTATTTT	CASSQDPEDGLSTDTQYF
TRBV7-3	TRBD2	-	TRBJ2-5	TGTGCCAGCAGCCTGACTAGCGGGGGGAAAGAGACCCAGTACTTC	CASSLTSGGKETQYF
TRBV11-2	-	-	TRBJ2-7	TGTGCCAGCAGCATAAAAGGGATTTCCTACGAGCAGTACTTC	CASSIKGISYEQYF
TRBV7-9	TRBD1	-	TRBJ1-4	TGTGCCAGCAGCCCGGGACAGGCACTGGCAACTAATGAAAAACTGTTTTTT	CASSPGQALATNEKLFF
TRBV5-6	-	-	TRBJ1-4	TGTGCCAGCAGCCAAGGGGCTAAACTGTTTTTT	CASSQGAKLFF
TRBV4-1	-	-	TRBJ2-7	TGCGCCAGCAGCCAAGTCCTCGGAGACGGTTTGTCCTACGAGCAGTACTTC	CASSQVLGDGLSYEQYF
TRBV2	-	-	TRBJ2-5	TGTGCCAGCATCGACAGCTACCAAGAGACCCAGTACTTC	CASIDSYQETQYF
TRBV6-5	-	-	TRBJ1-1	TGTGCCAGCAGTTACGTGGTGAACACTGAAGCTTTCTTT	CASSYVVNTEAFF
TRBV23-1	-	-	TRBJ1-4	TGCGCCAGCAGGGACCCCGGCGACGAAAAACTGTTTTTT	CASRDPGDEKLFF
TRBV5-6	TRBD2	-	TRBJ2-5	TGTGCCAGCACCACCCCCAGCGGGGGGGCCTCGGGTGAGACCCAGTACTTC	CASTTPSGGASGETQYF
TRBV7-9	-	once	TRBJ2-7	TGTGCCAGCAGCCCGGACAGTTTCTACGAGCAGTACTTC	CASSPDSFYEQYF
TRBV9	TRBD1	-	TRBJ1-6	TGTGCCAGCAGCGTAGAAGGGACAGGCTTTAATTCACCCCTCCACTTT	CASSVEGTGFNSPLHF
TRBV7-9	-	-	TRBJ1-4	TGTGCCAGCAGCTTAGCAGTGACGACAGGTGGAGAAAAACTGTTTTTT	CASSLAVTTGGEKLFF
TRBV10-1	-	-	TRBJ1-5	TGCGCCAAACAGACCCTCCCTGGCAGACCTGGTCAGCCCCAGCATTTT	CAKQTLPGRPGQPQHF
TRBV9	-	-	TRBJ1-3	TGTGCCAGCAGCGTACCAGGTCTGGACACCATATATTTT	CASSVPGLDTIYF
TRBV7-2	-	-	TRBJ2-7	TGTGCCAGCAGCTTAGCAGTTTCCTACGAGCAGTACTTC	CASSLAVSYEQYF
TRBV30	-	-	TRBJ1-1	TGTGCCTGGAGTGGGTGGACGGAGAAGAACACTGAAGCTTTCTTT	CAWSGWTEKNTEAFF